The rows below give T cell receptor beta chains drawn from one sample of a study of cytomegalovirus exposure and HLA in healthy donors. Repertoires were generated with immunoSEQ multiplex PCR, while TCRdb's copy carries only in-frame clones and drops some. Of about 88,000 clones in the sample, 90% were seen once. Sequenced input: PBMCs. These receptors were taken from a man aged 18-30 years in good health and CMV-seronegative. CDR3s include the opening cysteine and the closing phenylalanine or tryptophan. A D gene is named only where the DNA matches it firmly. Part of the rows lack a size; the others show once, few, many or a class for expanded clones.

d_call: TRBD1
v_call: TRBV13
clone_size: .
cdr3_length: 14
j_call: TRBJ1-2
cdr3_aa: CASSCRGPYYGYTF
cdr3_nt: TGTGCCAGCAGCTGCAGGGGGCCTTACTATGGCTACACCTTC

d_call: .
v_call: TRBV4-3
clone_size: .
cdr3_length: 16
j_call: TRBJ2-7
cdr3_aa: CASSQDRVRQNYEQYF
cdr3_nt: TGCGCCAGCAGCCAAGATCGGGTGCGGCAGAACTACGAGCAGTACTTC

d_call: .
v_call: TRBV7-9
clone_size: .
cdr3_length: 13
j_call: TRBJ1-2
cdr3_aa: CASSPLTDYGYTF
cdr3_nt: TGTGCCAGCAGCCCCTTGACAGACTATGGCTACACCTTC

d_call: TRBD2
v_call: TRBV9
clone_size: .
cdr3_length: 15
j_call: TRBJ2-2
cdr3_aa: CASSVGLAGVGELFF
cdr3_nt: TGTGCCAGCAGCGTAGGACTAGCGGGAGTCGGGGAGCTGTTTTTT

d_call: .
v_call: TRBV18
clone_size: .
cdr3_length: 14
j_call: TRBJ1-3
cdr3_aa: CASSPQDSGNTIYF
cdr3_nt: TGTGCCAGCTCACCCCAGGACTCTGGAAACACCATATATTTT

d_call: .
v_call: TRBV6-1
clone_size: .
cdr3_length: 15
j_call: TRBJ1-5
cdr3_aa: CASTPVQNSNQPQHF
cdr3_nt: TGTGCCAGCACCCCGGTACAGAATAGCAATCAGCCCCAGCATTTT

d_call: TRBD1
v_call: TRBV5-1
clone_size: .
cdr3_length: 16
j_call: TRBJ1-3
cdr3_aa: CASSLRGGVSGNTIYF
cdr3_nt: TGCGCCAGCAGCTTGAGAGGGGGCGTCTCTGGAAACACCATATATTTT

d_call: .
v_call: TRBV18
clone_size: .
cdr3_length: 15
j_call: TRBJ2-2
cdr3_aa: CASSPRQPNTGELFF
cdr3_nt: TGTGCCAGCTCACCAAGACAGCCTAACACCGGGGAGCTGTTTTTT

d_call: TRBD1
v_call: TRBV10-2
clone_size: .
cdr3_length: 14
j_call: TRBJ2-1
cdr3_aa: CASSERQGYNEQFF
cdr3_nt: TGCGCCAGCAGTGAGCGACAGGGTTACAATGAGCAGTTCTTC

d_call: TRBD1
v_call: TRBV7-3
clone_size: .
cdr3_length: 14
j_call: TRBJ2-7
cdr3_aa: CASSPRTGSDEQYF
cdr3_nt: TGTGCCAGCAGCCCCCGGACAGGGAGCGACGAGCAGTACTTC

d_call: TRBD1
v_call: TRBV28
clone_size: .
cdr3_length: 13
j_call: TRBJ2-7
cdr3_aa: CASSSTGAGEQYF
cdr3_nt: TGTGCCAGCAGCTCTACAGGGGCGGGCGAGCAGTACTTC

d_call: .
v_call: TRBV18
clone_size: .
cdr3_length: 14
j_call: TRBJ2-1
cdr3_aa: CASSPPGLGNEQFF
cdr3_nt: TGTGCCAGCTCACCACCGGGGCTGGGGAATGAGCAGTTCTTC

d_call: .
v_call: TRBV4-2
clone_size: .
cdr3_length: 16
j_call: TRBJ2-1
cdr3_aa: CASSQAPGVSYNEQFF
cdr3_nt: TGTGCCAGCAGCCAAGCCCCGGGAGTTTCCTACAATGAGCAGTTCTTC

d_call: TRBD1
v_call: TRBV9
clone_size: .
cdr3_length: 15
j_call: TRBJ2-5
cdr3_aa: CASSGGTGGTETQYF
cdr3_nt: TGTGCCAGCAGCGGAGGGACAGGGGGCACGGAGACCCAGTACTTC

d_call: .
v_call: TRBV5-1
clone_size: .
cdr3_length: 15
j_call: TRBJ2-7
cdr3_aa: CASSSGLQSSYEQYF
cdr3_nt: TGCGCCAGCAGCTCGGGACTCCAGAGCTCCTACGAGCAGTACTTC

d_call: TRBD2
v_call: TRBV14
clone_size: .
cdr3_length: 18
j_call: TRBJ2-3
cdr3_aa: CASSPLRGSGSRTDTQYF
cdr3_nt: TGTGCCAGCAGCCCGTTAAGGGGTAGCGGGAGTCGCACAGATACGCAGTATTTT

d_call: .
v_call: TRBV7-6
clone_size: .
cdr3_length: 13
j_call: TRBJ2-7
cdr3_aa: CASSLTAGYEQYF
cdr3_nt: TGTGCCAGCAGCCTAACCGCCGGCTACGAGCAGTACTTC

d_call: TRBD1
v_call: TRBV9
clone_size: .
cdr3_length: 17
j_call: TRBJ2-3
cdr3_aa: CASSVGWGRQGWDTQYF
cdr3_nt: TGTGCCAGCAGCGTAGGATGGGGGCGACAGGGCTGGGATACGCAGTATTTT

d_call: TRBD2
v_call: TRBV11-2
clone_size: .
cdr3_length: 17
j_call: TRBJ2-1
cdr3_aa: CASSPTRRLAGRNEQFF
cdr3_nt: TGTGCCAGCAGCCCCACCCGCAGGCTAGCGGGGCGCAATGAGCAGTTCTTC

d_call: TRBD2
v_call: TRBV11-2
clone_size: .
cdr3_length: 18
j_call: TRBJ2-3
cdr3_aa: CASSLGLRTSGRARTQYF
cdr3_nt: TGTGCCAGCAGCTTAGGCCTACGGACTAGCGGGAGGGCCCGCACGCAGTATTTT

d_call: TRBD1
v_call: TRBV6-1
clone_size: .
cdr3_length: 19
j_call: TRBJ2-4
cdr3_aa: CASSQGRDRGRVAKNIQYF
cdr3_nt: TGTGCCAGCAGTCAAGGCCGGGACAGGGGAAGAGTAGCCAAAAACATTCAGTACTTC

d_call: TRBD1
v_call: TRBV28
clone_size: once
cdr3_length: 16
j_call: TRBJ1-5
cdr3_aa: CASGLGQTYSNQPQHF
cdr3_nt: TGTGCCAGCGGCCTGGGACAGACTTATAGCAATCAGCCCCAGCATTTT

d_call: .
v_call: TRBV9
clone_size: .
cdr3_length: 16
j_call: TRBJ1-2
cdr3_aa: CASSVGWTLEENGYTF
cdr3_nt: TGTGCCAGCAGCGTAGGCTGGACTCTGGAAGAGAATGGCTACACCTTC

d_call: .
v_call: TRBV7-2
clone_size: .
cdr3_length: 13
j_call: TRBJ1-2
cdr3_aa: CATGGSLSRGYTF
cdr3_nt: TGTGCGACGGGGGGGTCCTTATCTCGGGGCTACACCTTC

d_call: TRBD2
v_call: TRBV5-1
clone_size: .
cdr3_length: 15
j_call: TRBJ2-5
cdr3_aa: CASSLESGSGETQYF
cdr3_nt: TGCGCCAGCAGCTTGGAGAGCGGGAGCGGGGAGACCCAGTACTTC

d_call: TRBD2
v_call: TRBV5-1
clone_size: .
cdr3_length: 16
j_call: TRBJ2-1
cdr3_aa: CASSINIAGPYNEQFF
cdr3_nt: TGCGCCAGCAGCATTAACATAGCGGGACCCTACAATGAGCAGTTCTTC

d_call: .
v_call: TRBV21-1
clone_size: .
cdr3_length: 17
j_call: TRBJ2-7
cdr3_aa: CASSKDVASGGAYEQYF
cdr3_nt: TGTGCCAGCAGCAAAGACGTGGCTAGCGGTGGGGCCTACGAGCAGTACTTC

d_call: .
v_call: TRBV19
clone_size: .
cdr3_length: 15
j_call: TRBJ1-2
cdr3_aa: CASSMKSGQSYGYTF
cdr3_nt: TGTGCCAGTAGTATGAAATCCGGACAGTCCTATGGCTACACCTTC

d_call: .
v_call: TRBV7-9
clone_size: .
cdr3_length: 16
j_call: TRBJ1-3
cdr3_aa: CSSSFTQSNSGNTIYF
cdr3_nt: TGTTCCAGCAGCTTCACACAGTCCAACTCTGGAAACACCATATATTTT